This TCR beta chain came from a study of shared clonotypes between healthy human individuals. V was shortened by 6 bases and J by 11 bases, with 10 bases between the two germline ends. The CDR3 has 11 residues. CDR1 MNHEY and CDR2 SVGAGI come from the germline V gene. Naive CD8 cells lacked CD45RO and underwent positive selection for CCR7, leaving out terminally differentiated effector memory CD45RA+ cells. Method: immunoSEQ multiplex PCR; TCRdb's copy keeps in-frame clones and lacks some. The top ten hold around 1.7% of the sample, which has around 2.1 million clones, roughly 91% seen once. What was sequenced was naive CD8+ T cells from PBMCs. The TCR was taken from a man between 18 and 35 years old in good health. Some clones in this sample may be carry-over from other donors' samples. The chain is built from TRBV6-5 and TRBJ1-4; D not resolved. CDR3 sequence (DNA): TGTGCCAGCAGCCAGGATGGGAAACTGTTTTTT. Residues: CASSQDGKLFF.